The source of this TCR beta chain is a study of shared clonotypes between healthy human individuals. Amplification in unsorted PBMC replicate PCRs started from around 0.3 ug DNA, which equals 25,000 to 35,000 T cell genomes. Per the original data handling: ImmunoSEQ sequences covered only the junction and lacked quality scores; filtering therefore differed. Assay: immunoSEQ multiplex PCR; the TCRdb copy retains only in-frame clones and omits some. D and trimming come from the DNA, and the V and J calls and clone size come from that table. The table has roughly 500,000 clones, approximately 79% seen once; the top ten hold roughly 13%. The V gene's germline CDR1 is KGHSH and CDR2 LQKENI. V lost 3 bases, J lost 0 bases, and 8 bases lay in between. The CDR3 totals 14 residues.

The sequence came from a middle-aged woman in good health. Some clones in this sample may be carry-over from other donors' samples. Sample: PBMCs. This chain joins TRBV18 and TRBJ1-1; D unresolved. The CDR3, as DNA: TGTGCCAGCTCACCTCTGGCCCTGAACACTGAAGCTTTCTTT. The encoded protein is CASSPLALNTEAFF.